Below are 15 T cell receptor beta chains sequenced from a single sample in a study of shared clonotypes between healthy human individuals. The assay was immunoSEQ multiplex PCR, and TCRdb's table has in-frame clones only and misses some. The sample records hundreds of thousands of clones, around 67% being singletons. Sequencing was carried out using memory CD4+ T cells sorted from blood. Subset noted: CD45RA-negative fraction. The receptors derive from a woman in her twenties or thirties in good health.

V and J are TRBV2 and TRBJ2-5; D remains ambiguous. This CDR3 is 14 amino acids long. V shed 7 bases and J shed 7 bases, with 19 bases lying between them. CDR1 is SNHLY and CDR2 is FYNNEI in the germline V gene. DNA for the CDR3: TGTGCCAGCAATGGTGGAACCACAGAAGGGACCCAGTACTTC. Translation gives CASNGGTTEGTQYF.

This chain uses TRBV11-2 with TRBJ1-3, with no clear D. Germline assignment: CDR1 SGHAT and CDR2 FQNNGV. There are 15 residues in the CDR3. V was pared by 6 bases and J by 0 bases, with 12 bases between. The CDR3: CASRKQRNSGNTIYF. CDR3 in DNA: TGTGCCAGCAGGAAACAGAGGAACTCTGGAAACACCATATATTTT.

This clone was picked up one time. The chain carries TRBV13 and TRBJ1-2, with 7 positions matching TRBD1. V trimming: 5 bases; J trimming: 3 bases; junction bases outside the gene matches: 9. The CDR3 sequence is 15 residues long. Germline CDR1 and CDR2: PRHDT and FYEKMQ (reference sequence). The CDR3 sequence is CASSGPTGVHYGYTF. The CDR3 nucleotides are TGTGCCAGCAGCGGTCCTACAGGGGTTCACTATGGCTACACCTTC.

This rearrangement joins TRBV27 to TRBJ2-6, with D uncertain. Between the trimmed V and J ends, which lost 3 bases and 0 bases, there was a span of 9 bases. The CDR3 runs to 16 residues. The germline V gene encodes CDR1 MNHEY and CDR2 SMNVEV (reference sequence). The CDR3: CASSLSDYSGANVLTF. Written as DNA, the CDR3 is TGTGCCAGCAGTTTGTCGGATTACTCTGGGGCCAACGTCCTGACTTTC.

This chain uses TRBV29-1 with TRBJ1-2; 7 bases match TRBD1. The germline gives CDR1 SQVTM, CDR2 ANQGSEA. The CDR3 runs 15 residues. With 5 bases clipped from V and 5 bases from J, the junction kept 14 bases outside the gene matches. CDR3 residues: CSVTGTASLLYGYTF. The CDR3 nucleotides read TGCAGCGTTACCGGGACAGCGAGTTTACTTTATGGCTACACCTTC.

In DNA, the CDR3 is TGTGCCTGGAGTGGGGGTGGGCAGGGGTTTCAGCCCCAGCATTTT. Translation gives CAWSGGGQGFQPQHF. The chain is built from TRBV30 and TRBJ1-5; TRBD1 might be the D (6 bases). Germline-derived CDR1 and CDR2 are GTSNPN and SVGIG (reference sequence). Trimming took 1 base from V and 6 from J, leaving 16 bases between them. CDR3 length: 15 amino acids.

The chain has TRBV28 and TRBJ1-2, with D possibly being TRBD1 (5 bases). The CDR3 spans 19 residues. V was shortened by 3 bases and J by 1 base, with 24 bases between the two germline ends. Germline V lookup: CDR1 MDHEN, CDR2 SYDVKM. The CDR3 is CASSFISAGPRQGNYGYTF. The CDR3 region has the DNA TGTGCCAGCAGTTTTATATCGGCAGGGCCAAGGCAGGGTAACTATGGCTACACCTTC.

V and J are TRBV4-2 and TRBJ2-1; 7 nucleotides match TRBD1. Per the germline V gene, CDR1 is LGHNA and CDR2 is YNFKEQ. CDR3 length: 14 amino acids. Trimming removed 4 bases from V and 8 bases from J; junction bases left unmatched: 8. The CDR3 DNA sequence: TGTGCCAGCAGCCTCACTGACAGGGTCGATGAGCAGTTCTTC. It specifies CASSLTDRVDEQFF.

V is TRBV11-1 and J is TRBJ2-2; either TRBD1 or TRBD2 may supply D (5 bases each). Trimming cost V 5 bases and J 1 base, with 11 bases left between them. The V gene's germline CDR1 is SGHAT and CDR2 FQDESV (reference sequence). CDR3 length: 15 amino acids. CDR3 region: CASSPVGVNTGELFF. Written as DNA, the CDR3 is TGTGCCAGCAGCCCTGTGGGGGTGAACACCGGGGAGCTGTTTTTT. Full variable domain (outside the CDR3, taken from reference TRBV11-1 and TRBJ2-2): EAEVAQSPRYKITEKSQAVAFWCDPISGHATLYWYRQILGQGPELLVQFQDESVVDDSQLPKDRFSAERLKGVDSTLKIQPAELGDSAMYLCASSPVGVNTGELFFGEGSRLTVL.

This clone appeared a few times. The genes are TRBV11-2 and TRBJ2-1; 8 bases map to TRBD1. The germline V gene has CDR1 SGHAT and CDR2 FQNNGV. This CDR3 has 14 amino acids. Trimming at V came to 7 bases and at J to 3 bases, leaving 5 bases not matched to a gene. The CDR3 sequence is CASNSGTGYNEQFF. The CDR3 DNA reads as TGTGCCAGCAACTCCGGGACAGGCTACAATGAGCAGTTCTTC.

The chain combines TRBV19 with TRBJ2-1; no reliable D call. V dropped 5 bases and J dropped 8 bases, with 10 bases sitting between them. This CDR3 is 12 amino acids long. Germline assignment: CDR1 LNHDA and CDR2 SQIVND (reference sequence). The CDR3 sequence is CASSLGPDEQFF. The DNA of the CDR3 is TGTGCCAGTAGTTTGGGTCCGGATGAGCAGTTCTTC.

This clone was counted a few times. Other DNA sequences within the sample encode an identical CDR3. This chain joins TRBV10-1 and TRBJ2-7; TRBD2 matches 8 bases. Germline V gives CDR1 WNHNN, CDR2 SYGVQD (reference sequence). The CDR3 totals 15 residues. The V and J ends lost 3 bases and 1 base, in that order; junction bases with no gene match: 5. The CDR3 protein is CASSETSGLSYEQYF. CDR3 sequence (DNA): TGCGCCAGCAGTGAAACTAGCGGCCTTTCCTACGAGCAGTACTTC.

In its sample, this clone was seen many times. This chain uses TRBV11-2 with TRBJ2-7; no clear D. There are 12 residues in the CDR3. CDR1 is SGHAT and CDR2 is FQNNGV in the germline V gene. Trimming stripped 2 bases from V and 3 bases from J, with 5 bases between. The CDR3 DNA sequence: TGTGCCAGCAGCTTAAATAGCTACGAGCAGTACTTC. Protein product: CASSLNSYEQYF.

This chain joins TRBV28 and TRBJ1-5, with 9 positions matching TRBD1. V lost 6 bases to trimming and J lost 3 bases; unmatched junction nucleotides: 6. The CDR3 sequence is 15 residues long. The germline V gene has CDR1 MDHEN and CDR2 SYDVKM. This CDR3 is CASRETGGTNQPQHF. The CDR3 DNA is TGTGCCAGCAGAGAGACAGGGGGAACCAATCAGCCCCAGCATTTT.

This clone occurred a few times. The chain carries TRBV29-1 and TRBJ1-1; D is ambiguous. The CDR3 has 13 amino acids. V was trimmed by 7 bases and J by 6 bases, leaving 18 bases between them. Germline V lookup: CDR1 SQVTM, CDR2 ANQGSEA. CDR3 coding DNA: TGCAGCGCTACCTCCGGGGTCCTCTCTGAAGCTTTCTTT. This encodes CSATSGVLSEAFF.